Given below is one T cell receptor (beta chain) in context. Antigen: not known. These data belong to a study of cytomegalovirus exposure and HLA in healthy donors. Donors were drawn from the 120-subject validation cohort, separate from the approximately 680-subject first cohort. Here immunoSEQ multiplex PCR was the method, and the copy in TCRdb shows in-frame clones only, minus some. The sample has approximately 110,000 clones, approximately 94% seen once. Overall study findings and caveats: Altogether, 160 or so TCR beta chains were recorded as cytomegalovirus-associated.

The CDR3 sequence is 15 residues long. Germline V gene lookup returns CDR1 SGHAT and CDR2 FQNNGV. V lost 4 bases and J lost 0; bases outside the gene matches: 6. The receptor comes from a woman aged 18-35 years in good health and CMV-seronegative. V usage is TRBV11-2 and J usage is TRBJ2-7; 7 bases map to TRBD1. The sequenced sample consisted of PBMCs. The CDR3, as DNA: TGTGCCAGCAGCTCGGGACAGTTCTACTCCTACGAGCAGTACTTC. Translation gives CASSSGQFYSYEQYF.